This T cell receptor (beta chain) emerged from a study of shared clonotypes between healthy human individuals. Assay: immunoSEQ multiplex PCR; the TCRdb copy retains only in-frame clones and omits some. The data hold some 680,000 clones, with around 73% observed a single time. The receptor was isolated from a woman in her thirties in good health. The source material was memory CD4+ T cells sorted from blood. Subset specified: CD45RA-negative fraction.

The CDR3 DNA follows: TGTGCCAGCTCCAGGGGCCGAAGAGAGACCCAGTACTTC. This codes for CASSRGRRETQYF. The genes are TRBV5-6 and TRBJ2-5; maybe TRBD1 (6 bases). The CDR3 extends over 13 amino acids. CDR1 is SGHDT and CDR2 is YYEEEE in the germline V gene. V was clipped by 7 bases and J by 4 bases, with 14 bases between them.